The 19 T cell receptor beta chains below come from one sample, sequenced in a study of shared clonotypes between healthy human individuals. As defined, naive CD8 cells were CD45RO-negative and positively selected for CCR7, with terminally differentiated effector memory CD45RA+ cells excluded. Generated by immunoSEQ multiplex PCR, the TCRdb table keeps only in-frame clones and is missing some. The data hold more than 500,000 clones, with approximately 95% observed a single time. The sequenced sample was naive CD8+ T cells sorted from blood. The receptors stem from a woman under 40 in good health.

This rearrangement joins TRBV27 to TRBJ1-5; tentative D call: TRBD1 (5 bases). CDR1 and CDR2 from the germline V gene are MNHEY and SMNVEV (reference sequence). The CDR3 consists of 14 residues. V shed 2 bases and J shed 7 bases, with 12 bases lying between them. CDR3 coding DNA: TGTGCCAGCAGTTTAGGGAAGGGGAACCAGCCCCAGCATTTT. Translation gives CASSLGKGNQPQHF.

This chain connects TRBV19 to TRBJ2-5; D is perhaps TRBD2 (5 bases). Trimming stripped 5 bases from V and 0 bases from J, with 13 bases between. The germline gives CDR1 LNHDA, CDR2 SQIVND (reference sequence). This CDR3 contains 15 residues. The CDR3 protein is CASSALRADQETQYF. DNA for the CDR3: TGTGCCAGTAGTGCCCTGAGGGCCGACCAAGAGACCCAGTACTTC.

V and J are TRBV6-6 and TRBJ2-7; possibly TRBD1 for D (5 bases). The CDR3 sequence is 13 residues long. V was shortened by 2 bases and J by 3 bases, with 8 bases between the two germline ends. CDR1 is MNHNY and CDR2 is SVGAGI in the germline V gene (reference sequence). The CDR3: CASSYSRGYEQYF. CDR3 nucleotide sequence: TGTGCCAGCAGTTACAGTAGGGGCTACGAGCAGTACTTC.

The V gene is TRBV5-1, the J gene TRBJ2-7; a possible D gene is TRBD1 (5 bases). V gave up 3 bases and J gave up 3 bases, with 13 bases separating them. Germline V lookup: CDR1 SGHRS, CDR2 YFSETQ. The CDR3 consists of 14 residues. CDR3 nucleotide sequence: TGCGCCAGCAGCTCACTCAGGGTTGGCTACGAGCAGTACTTC. This encodes CASSSLRVGYEQYF. The full variable domain, its missing parts supplied by reference TRBV5-1 and TRBJ2-7, is KAGVTQTPRYLIKTRGQQVTLSCSPISGHRSVSWYQQTPGQGLQFLFEYFSETQRNKGNFPGRFSGRQFSNSRSEMNVSTLELGDSALYLCASSSLRVGYEQYFGPGTRLTVT.

The chain has TRBV11-2 and TRBJ2-1; 11 bases map to TRBD1. The J segment lost 7 bases and the V segment lost 1 base, leaving 3 bases of the junction unmatched. The CDR3 length is 15 residues. Germline V lookup: CDR1 SGHAT, CDR2 FQNNGV. The CDR3 DNA reads as TGTGCCAGCAGCTTAGGGACAGGGGGCGCGAATGAGCAGTTCTTC. This gives the protein CASSLGTGGANEQFF.

V usage is TRBV5-4 and J usage is TRBJ2-2, with TRBD2 as a possible D gene (6 bases). Germline V gene lookup returns CDR1 SGHNT and CDR2 YYREEE (reference sequence). The CDR3 loop spans 14 amino acids. V gave up 5 bases and J gave up 4 bases, with 12 bases separating them. The CDR3 loop reads CASSPGTGTGELFF. CDR3 nucleotides: TGTGCCAGCAGTCCCGGGACTGGCACCGGGGAGCTGTTTTTT. Looking up the rest from reference TRBV5-4 and TRBJ2-2 gives the full variable domain: ETGVTQSPTHLIKTRGQQVTLRCSSQSGHNTVSWYQQALGQGPQFIFQYYREEENGRGNFPPRFSGLQFPNYSSELNVNALELDDSALYLCASSPGTGTGELFFGEGSRLTVL.

This clone was seen once. The rearrangement uses TRBV27 and TRBJ1-5, with D unclear. The CDR3 covers 14 residues. With 7 bases removed from V and 7 bases from J, the gap between germline ends came to 17 bases. Germline CDR1 is MNHEY and CDR2 is SMNVEV (reference sequence). This CDR3 reads CASTIREGGQPQHF. DNA of the CDR3: TGTGCCAGCACTATACGCGAGGGAGGACAGCCCCAGCATTTT.

The V gene is TRBV19, the J gene TRBJ2-1; 8 bases align to TRBD1. V lost 5 bases and J lost 2; bases outside the gene matches: 8. This CDR3 has 16 residues. The V gene's germline CDR1 is LNHDA and CDR2 SQIVND (reference sequence). In DNA, the CDR3 is TGTGCCAGTAGTCTCACAGGGGGGTCTGCCTACAATGAGCAGTTCTTC. It yields the protein CASSLTGGSAYNEQFF.

The V and J genes are TRBV4-1 and TRBJ1-6, with D hard to call. Germline lookup yields CDR1 MGHRA and CDR2 YSYEKL. Trimming cost V 3 bases and J 9 bases, with 12 bases left between them. This CDR3 has 14 amino acids. CDR3 residues: CASSHPGMASPLHF. Written as DNA, the CDR3 is TGCGCCAGCAGCCATCCGGGGATGGCTTCACCCCTCCACTTT.

The chain employs TRBV27 and TRBJ1-5; maybe TRBD1 (5 bases). The CDR3 is 16 amino acids. V gave up 3 bases and J gave up 0 bases, with 12 bases separating them. The germline CDR1 and CDR2 sequences are MNHEY and SMNVEV (reference sequence). As DNA, the CDR3 is TGTGCCAGCAGTTTCGGGGGGTCGGGTAGCAATCAGCCCCAGCATTTT. This codes for CASSFGGSGSNQPQHF.

The V and J genes are TRBV7-9 and TRBJ2-1; TRBD2 matches 9 bases. CDR3 length equals 14 residues. V shed 3 bases and J 8 bases; nucleotides not matched to a gene: 5. Germline CDR1 SEHNR, CDR2 FQNEAQ (reference sequence). CDR3 DNA sequence: TGTGCCAGCAGCTTCGGCGGGAGGGCACATGAGCAGTTCTTC. Translation: CASSFGGRAHEQFF.

J is TRBJ1-4 and V is TRBV9, with D possibly TRBD1 on 5 matching bases. Between the trimmed V and J ends, which lost 3 bases and 10 bases, there was a span of 10 bases. This CDR3 has 12 residues. The germline CDR1 and CDR2 sequences are SGDLS and YYNGEE. The CDR3 is CASSGGGGKLFF. Here the CDR3 DNA reads TGTGCCAGCAGCGGCGGCGGGGGAAAACTGTTTTTT. The whole variable domain, filled in from reference TRBV9 and TRBJ1-4, reads DSGVTQTPKHLITATGQRVTLRCSPRSGDLSVYWYQQSLDQGLQFLIQYYNGEERAKGNILERFSAQQFPDLHSELNLSSLELGDSALYFCASSGGGGKLFFGSGTQLSVL.

Here the CDR3 reads CASSKGLAGLYEQYF. CDR3 bases: TGTGCCAGCAGCAAGGGACTAGCGGGGCTCTACGAGCAGTACTTC. The chain couples TRBV11-2 to TRBJ2-7; 13 nucleotides line up with TRBD2. J lost 3 bases, V lost 5 bases, and 4 bases had no gene match. Germline lookup yields CDR1 SGHAT and CDR2 FQNNGV. The CDR3 runs 15 residues.

The chain recombines TRBV25-1 with TRBJ1-1, with TRBD1 matching 10 bases. The V and J ends lost 4 bases and 11 bases, in that order; junction bases with no gene match: 1. The CDR3 has 11 residues. CDR1 MGHDK and CDR2 SYGVNS come from the germline V gene. The CDR3, as DNA: TGTGCCAGCAGTGGGGGACAGGGGGCTTTCTTT. As protein: CASSGGQGAFF.

The rearrangement links TRBV11-2 to TRBJ2-3; the D is unclear. The V end was cut by 3 bases, the J end by 4 bases, with 5 bases between. Per the germline V gene, CDR1 is SGHAT and CDR2 is FQNNGV. There are 12 residues in the CDR3. CDR3 amino acids: CASSFTPDTQYF. CDR3 in DNA: TGTGCCAGCAGCTTTACGCCAGATACGCAGTATTTT.

The rearrangement joins TRBV6-6 to TRBJ2-7; D unresolved. This CDR3 spans 13 amino acids. Germline V gives CDR1 MNHNY, CDR2 SVGAGI (reference sequence). V lost 5 bases to trimming and J lost 4 bases, with 12 bases between them. CDR3 bases: TGTGCCAGCAGTGAGCTTAGGAAATACGAGCAGTACTTC. The encoded protein is CASSELRKYEQYF.

This chain uses TRBV10-2 with TRBJ2-1; 9 bases agree with TRBD2. Unmatched junction bases numbered 13, after V lost 6 bases and J lost 4 bases. Per germline, CDR1 WSHSY and CDR2 SAAADI. There are 17 residues in the CDR3. The CDR3 bases are TGCGCCAGCAGGGGGGTTGGCGGGAGGGCCCGATACAATGAGCAGTTCTTC. It encodes CASRGVGGRARYNEQFF.

V gene TRBV5-8 combines with J gene TRBJ2-7, with 8 bases lining up with TRBD1. Trimming cost V 0 bases and J 4 bases; bases outside gene matches: 3. CDR3 length: 14 amino acids. Germline V lookup: CDR1 SGHTS, CDR2 YDEGEE. The CDR3 sequence: CASSLGRGPYEQYF. In DNA form, the CDR3 reads TGTGCCAGCAGCTTGGGCAGGGGGCCGTACGAGCAGTACTTC. The full variable domain, rest sourced from reference TRBV5-8 and TRBJ2-7, is EAGVTQSPTHLIKTRGQQATLRCSPISGHTSVYWYQQALGLGLQFLLWYDEGEERNRGNFPPRFSGRQFPNYSSELNVNALELEDSALYLCASSLGRGPYEQYFGPGTRLTVT.

J is TRBJ2-7 and V is TRBV5-1; 7 bases map to TRBD2. The CDR3 is 13 amino acids. Looked up from germline, CDR1 is SGHRS and CDR2 is YFSETQ. V lost 4 bases to trimming and J lost 4 bases; unmatched junction nucleotides: 5. CDR3 sequence reads: CASSLDSGYEQYF. The CDR3 region has the DNA TGCGCCAGCAGCCTAGATAGCGGGTACGAGCAGTACTTC.